These 13 T cell receptor beta chains came from one sample sequenced in a study of blood T cell repertoires in COVID-19. The table came from immunoSEQ multiplex PCR; TCRdb's copy has only in-frame clones and leaves some out. The sample includes over 450,000 clones, approximately 89% of them seen just once. The sequencing sample was made of peripheral blood. The receptors were sampled from a man aged 18 to 30 with COVID-19, enrolled during active disease.

This clone was detected only a few times. This specimen includes other DNA sequences encoding the same CDR3. The chain has TRBV12-3 or TRBV12-4 and TRBJ2-3, with a tentative D call TRBD2 (5 bases). Trimming removed 2 bases from V and 4 bases from J, with 7 bases in between. CDR3 length: 13 amino acids. In nucleotides, the CDR3 is TGTGCCAGCAGTTTATTGAGGGCAGATACGCAGTATTTT. As protein: CASSLLRADTQYF.

The rearrangement joins TRBV7-8 to TRBJ1-1; 7 bases map to TRBD1. J lost 4 bases, V lost 6 bases, and 11 bases had no gene match. This CDR3 region has 15 residues. CDR1 is SGHVS, CDR2 FQNEAQ, per germline. The CDR3 nucleotides are TGTGCCAGCAGAGACGGAAGGGGGCGAGGCACTGAAGCTTTCTTT. Translation: CASRDGRGRGTEAFF.

The rearrangement uses TRBV19 and TRBJ1-1; a weak D match, TRBD1 (6 bases). CDR1 and CDR2 from the germline V gene are LNHDA and SQIVND (reference sequence). Deletions cut 3 bases from V and 3 bases from J, with 20 bases between. This CDR3 is built from 17 residues. In DNA form, the CDR3 reads TGTGCCAGTAGTATCACTTTGTCCGCAGGGGTGTACACTGAAGCTTTCTTT. The encoded protein is CASSITLSAGVYTEAFF. The whole variable domain, remainder taken from reference TRBV19 and TRBJ1-1, is DGGITQSPKYLFRKEGQNVTLSCEQNLNHDAMYWYRQDPGQGLRLIYYSQIVNDFQKGDIAEGYSVSREKKESFPLTVTSAQKNPTAFYLCASSITLSAGVYTEAFFGQGTRLTVV.

The rearrangement links TRBV4-1 to TRBJ1-5, with 7 positions matching TRBD1. Unmatched junction bases numbered 3, after V lost 1 base and J lost 6 bases. Germline-derived CDR1 and CDR2 are MGHRA and YSYEKL. The CDR3 covers 14 residues. The CDR3 bases are TGCGCCAGCAGCCAAGCCGGGACAGTTCAGCCCCAGCATTTT. Translating it yields CASSQAGTVQPQHF.

This chain connects TRBV7-9 to TRBJ1-4; the match to TRBD1 covers 7 bases. V shed 1 base and J 8 bases; nucleotides not matched to a gene: 7. Germline-derived CDR1 and CDR2 are SEHNR and FQNEAQ (reference sequence). The CDR3 runs to 15 residues. CDR3 sequence (DNA): TGTGCCAGCAGCTTAGGATGGACAGGAGGAGAAAAACTGTTTTTT. This sequence encodes CASSLGWTGGEKLFF.

This chain joins TRBV5-4 and TRBJ2-7; 7 bases line up with TRBD1. The CDR3 runs 12 residues. The V segment lost 4 bases and the J segment 6 bases; nucleotides outside the gene matches: 4. The germline gives CDR1 SGHNT, CDR2 YYREEE (reference sequence). CDR3 DNA sequence: TGTGCCAGCAGCGGGACAGCAGTCGAGCAGTACTTC. Translation: CASSGTAVEQYF. The variable domain in full, with the rest retrieved from reference TRBV5-4 and TRBJ2-7, is ETGVTQSPTHLIKTRGQQVTLRCSSQSGHNTVSWYQQALGQGPQFIFQYYREEENGRGNFPPRFSGLQFPNYSSELNVNALELDDSALYLCASSGTAVEQYFGPGTRLTVT.

This chain links TRBV7-9 with TRBJ2-7; D remains unclear. The germline gives CDR1 SEHNR, CDR2 FQNEAQ (reference sequence). The germline V and J ends were trimmed by 5 bases and 6 bases, with 23 bases remaining between them. This CDR3 is built from 16 residues. CDR3 residues: CASSPTGVGYGCEQYF. CDR3 sequence (DNA): TGTGCCAGCAGCCCTACCGGTGTCGGGTACGGATGCGAGCAGTACTTC.

This chain connects TRBV12-5 to TRBJ2-5, with 8 bases identical to TRBD1. Germline-derived CDR1 and CDR2 are LGHNT and FRNRAP. V dropped 5 bases and J dropped 2; count of bases not matched to a gene: 4. This CDR3 spans 14 amino acids. CDR3 DNA: TGTGCTAGTGGTCCTTGGACAGGGCAAGAGACCCAGTACTTC. It is translated as CASGPWTGQETQYF.

The chain employs TRBV7-9 and TRBJ1-6; D remains unclear. V lost 3 bases and J 6 bases, leaving 6 bases between the germline ends. The CDR3 consists of 13 residues. CDR1 SEHNR and CDR2 FQNEAQ come from the germline V gene (reference sequence). The CDR3: CASSFPVNSPLHF. CDR3 DNA: TGTGCCAGCAGCTTTCCGGTTAATTCACCCCTCCACTTT.

In this sample, this clone turned up a few times. As DNA, the CDR3 is TGTGCCAGCAGTGAATATATTGACAGGGGGAATTCACCCCTCCACTTT. Translation gives CASSEYIDRGNSPLHF. This chain links TRBV25-1 with TRBJ1-6; 9 bases fit TRBD1. The CDR3 length is 16 residues. V shed 0 bases, J shed 7 bases, and the junction held 4 bases outside the gene matches. Germline V gene lookup returns CDR1 MGHDK and CDR2 SYGVNS. The full variable domain, completed using reference TRBV25-1 and TRBJ1-6, is EADIYQTPRYLVIGTGKKITLECSQTMGHDKMYWYQQDPGMELHLIHYSYGVNSTEKGDLSSESTVSRIRTEHFPLTLESARPSHTSQYLCASSEYIDRGNSPLHFGNGTRLTVT.

CDR3 DNA sequence: TGTGCCAGCAGCATAGACAGGGTTGACACCGGGGAGCTGTTTTTT. Its translation: CASSIDRVDTGELFF. This sequence joins TRBV2 and TRBJ2-2, with 7 nucleotides matching TRBD1. CDR1 is SNHLY and CDR2 is FYNNEI in the germline V gene. V gave up 6 bases and J gave up 3 bases; unmatched junction bases: 7. The CDR3 spans 15 residues.

This sequence joins TRBV6-1 and TRBJ2-3; perhaps TRBD1 as D (6 bases). The CDR3 contains 20 residues. Trimming cost V 0 bases and J 6 bases, with 28 bases left between them. CDR1 is MNHNS, CDR2 SASEGT, per germline. CDR3 bases: TGTGCCAGCAGTGAAGCTTTCACGCGTCCGGGACACCTAAAAGGTGATACGCAGTATTTT. Protein sequence: CASSEAFTRPGHLKGDTQYF.

This sequence joins TRBV7-9 and TRBJ1-2; possible D gene TRBD1, 5 bases. This CDR3 is built from 14 residues. V was pared by 0 bases and J by 7 bases, with 12 bases between. The germline V gene has CDR1 SEHNR and CDR2 FQNEAQ (reference sequence). The DNA of the CDR3 is TGTGCCAGCAGCTTAGCTAGGCAGGGCTTTGGCTACACCTTC. Its protein is CASSLARQGFGYTF.